The 17 T cell receptor beta chains reported below all come from one sample, sequenced in a study of shared clonotypes between healthy human individuals. Generated by immunoSEQ multiplex PCR, the TCRdb table keeps only in-frame clones and is missing some. The data show millions of clones, about 95% seen once. Naive CD8 cells were CD45RO-negative, positively selected for CCR7, excluding terminally differentiated effector memory CD45RA+ cells. The source material was naive CD8+ T cells sorted from blood. The receptors shown here come from a man aged 18 to 30 in good health.

With respect to this clone: Other DNA sequences of this sample code for an identical CDR3. J is TRBJ1-5 and V is TRBV6-5; no definite D call. This CDR3 has 16 residues. CDR1 is MNHEY, CDR2 SVGAGI, per germline. V was pared by 0 bases and J by 0 bases, with 9 bases between. The CDR3 here is CASSYSYGDSNQPQHF. In DNA, the CDR3 is TGTGCCAGCAGTTACTCGTACGGAGATAGCAATCAGCCCCAGCATTTT.

V and J are TRBV12-5 and TRBJ2-7, with TRBD1 identical over 12 bases. The germline V gene encodes CDR1 LGHNT and CDR2 FRNRAP. This CDR3 is 15 amino acids long. The V gene end was trimmed by 5 bases and the J gene end by 6 bases; junction bases not matched to a gene: 8. The CDR3 loop reads CASGTPGQGAGEQYF. CDR3 DNA sequence: TGTGCTAGTGGTACTCCGGGACAGGGGGCAGGCGAGCAGTACTTC.

The chain uses TRBV4-1 and TRBJ2-7, with D hard to call. CDR1 is MGHRA and CDR2 is YSYEKL in the germline V gene. This CDR3 has 13 amino acids. The V end was cut by 1 base, the J end by 5 bases, with 9 bases between. The CDR3 coding sequence is TGCGCCAGCAGCCAAGTTGGATTCGACGAGCAGTACTTC. Amino acid sequence: CASSQVGFDEQYF.

The gene calls are TRBV6-6 and TRBJ2-3; D is possibly TRBD1 (5 bases). The germline V gene has CDR1 MNHNY and CDR2 SVGAGI (reference sequence). Trimming removed 6 bases at V and 7 bases at J, with 17 bases between. CDR3 length equals 14 residues. CDR3 sequence (DNA): TGTGCCAGCAGCGACCAGGGCCATCTGAATACGCAGTATTTT. This encodes CASSDQGHLNTQYF.

The chain uses TRBV5-6 and TRBJ1-2; D unclear. Germline CDR1 and CDR2: SGHDT and YYEEEE. With 2 bases removed from V and 4 bases from J, the gap between germline ends came to 12 bases. The CDR3 contains 14 residues. The CDR3 coding sequence is TGTGCCAGCAGCTTCGGGGAGGGCGGCTATGGCTACACCTTC. It yields the protein CASSFGEGGYGYTF.

The V and J genes are TRBV30 and TRBJ2-1, with 8 bases fitting TRBD1. The CDR3 is made up of 11 amino acids. V was clipped by 5 bases and J by 12 bases; unmatched bases: 6. Germline V CDR1 and CDR2: GTSNPN, SVGIG (reference sequence). CDR3 in amino acids: CAWELGTGQFF. The CDR3 DNA reads as TGTGCCTGGGAGTTGGGGACAGGGCAGTTCTTC.

The rearrangement joins TRBV10-1 to TRBJ2-1; no definite D call. The CDR3 length is 12 residues. The ends were cut back, 3 bases at V and 8 bases at J, with 8 bases in the middle. Germline lookup yields CDR1 WNHNN and CDR2 SYGVQD (reference sequence). Here the CDR3 reads CASSDDSDEQFF. The CDR3 nucleotides read TGCGCCAGCAGTGATGATTCCGATGAGCAGTTCTTC.

CDR3 loop: CASSESPSGGNNEQFF. The CDR3 DNA follows: TGCGCCAGCAGTGAATCTCCTAGCGGGGGCAACAATGAGCAGTTCTTC. The genes are TRBV10-2 and TRBJ2-1; TRBD2 agrees at 10 bases. CDR1 WSHSY and CDR2 SAAADI come from the germline V gene. V dropped 3 bases and J dropped 5; count of bases not matched to a gene: 7. CDR3 length equals 16 residues.

The genes are TRBV2 and TRBJ1-4, with unresolved D. The CDR3 is 15 amino acids. CDR1 is SNHLY, CDR2 FYNNEI, per germline. V lost 7 bases to trimming and J lost 7 bases, with 19 bases between them. CDR3 sequence: CASTRSVSGSEKLFF. In nucleotides, the CDR3 is TGTGCCAGCACTCGATCGGTCTCGGGGAGTGAAAAACTGTTTTTT.

The V call is TRBV27, the J call TRBJ2-7, with a possible D match to TRBD1 (6 bases). Germline CDR1 is MNHEY and CDR2 is SMNVEV (reference sequence). The V gene lost 6 bases and the J gene lost 2 bases, with 14 bases spanning the gap. The CDR3 totals 14 residues. In nucleotides, the CDR3 is TGTGCCAGCAGGACCCTAGGGGGTACCTACGAGCAGTACTTC. This gives the protein CASRTLGGTYEQYF.

In its sample, this clone was seen once. The J gene is TRBJ2-3, the V gene TRBV29-1; the D is unclear. This CDR3 comprises 12 residues. V lost 7 bases and J 1 base, leaving 9 bases between the germline ends. CDR1 is SQVTM, CDR2 ANQGSEA, per germline. The CDR3 loop is CSAVGRTDTQYF. In DNA form, the CDR3 reads TGCAGCGCCGTCGGTCGCACAGATACGCAGTATTTT.

This chain joins TRBV7-8 and TRBJ2-1; D call uncertain. CDR1 SGHVS and CDR2 FQNEAQ come from the germline V gene. V was clipped by 1 base and J by 12 bases, with 7 bases between them. The CDR3 covers 11 residues. CDR3 residues: CASSLGLGQFF. The CDR3 DNA sequence: TGTGCCAGCAGCTTAGGATTGGGGCAGTTCTTC.

The chain has TRBV28 and TRBJ1-5; possible D gene TRBD1, 6 bases. The CDR3 is 15 residues long. The germline gives CDR1 MDHEN, CDR2 SYDVKM. Trimming took off 3 bases at V and 1 base at J, with 10 bases between the two ends. CDR3 coding DNA: TGTGCCAGCAGTTTTAGGGGGTTAAGCAATCAGCCCCAGCATTTT. Its translation is CASSFRGLSNQPQHF.

The gene calls are TRBV5-4 and TRBJ2-1; D is unresolved. V dropped 1 base and J dropped 7 bases, with 6 bases sitting between them. There are 12 residues in the CDR3. The germline gives CDR1 SGHNT, CDR2 YYREEE (reference sequence). The CDR3, as DNA: TGTGCCAGCAGCTTGTCGCAGAATGAGCAGTTCTTC. This gives the protein CASSLSQNEQFF. Using reference TRBV5-4 and TRBJ2-1 for the parts outside the CDR3, the full variable domain is ETGVTQSPTHLIKTRGQQVTLRCSSQSGHNTVSWYQQALGQGPQFIFQYYREEENGRGNFPPRFSGLQFPNYSSELNVNALELDDSALYLCASSLSQNEQFFGPGTRLTVL.

J is TRBJ2-2 and V is TRBV7-9; 7 nucleotides agree with TRBD2. The germline V gene encodes CDR1 SEHNR and CDR2 FQNEAQ (reference sequence). V lost 5 bases to trimming and J lost 5 bases; unmatched junction nucleotides: 14. The CDR3 is 17 residues long. The DNA of the CDR3 is TGTGCCAGCAGCCCTCCAAGTGGGGGAGGGCCTACCGGGGAGCTGTTTTTT. Its protein product is CASSPPSGGGPTGELFF.

This sequence joins TRBV11-2 and TRBJ2-7; weak D call: TRBD2 (5 bases). This CDR3 is 16 amino acids long. V gave up 5 bases and J gave up 2 bases, with 19 bases separating them. Germline CDR1 reads SGHAT; CDR2 reads FQNNGV. Here the CDR3 DNA reads TGTGCCAGCAGCGGCAGAGGGCTAGTATATGCCTACGAGCAGTACTTC. Its protein is CASSGRGLVYAYEQYF.

The J gene is TRBJ1-4, the V gene TRBV19, with 7 bases fitting TRBD1. The CDR3 length is 16 residues. CDR1 is LNHDA and CDR2 is SQIVND in the germline V gene (reference sequence). After removal of 5 bases from V and 3 bases from J, the junction contained 9 bases not matched to a gene. The CDR3 sequence is CASSPGTEGSNEKLFF. The CDR3, as DNA: TGTGCCAGTAGTCCCGGGACAGAGGGATCTAATGAAAAACTGTTTTTT.